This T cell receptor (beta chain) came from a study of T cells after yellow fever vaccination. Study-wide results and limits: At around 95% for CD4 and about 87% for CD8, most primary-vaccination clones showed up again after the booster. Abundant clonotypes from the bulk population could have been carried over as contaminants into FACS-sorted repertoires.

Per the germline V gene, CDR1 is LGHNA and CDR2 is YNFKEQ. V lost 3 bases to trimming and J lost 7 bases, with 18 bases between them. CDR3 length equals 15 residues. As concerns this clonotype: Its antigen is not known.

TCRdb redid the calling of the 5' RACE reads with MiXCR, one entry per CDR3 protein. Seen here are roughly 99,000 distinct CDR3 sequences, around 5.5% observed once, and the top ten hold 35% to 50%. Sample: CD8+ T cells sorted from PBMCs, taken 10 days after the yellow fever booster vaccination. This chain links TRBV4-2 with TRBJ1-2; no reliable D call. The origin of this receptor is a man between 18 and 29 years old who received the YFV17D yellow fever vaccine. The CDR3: CASSQGRWGDRGYTF. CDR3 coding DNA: TGTGCCAGCAGCCAGGGCAGGTGGGGAGATCGTGGCTACACCTTC.